A single sample is the source of the 24 T cell receptor beta chains below, sequenced in a study of human T cells and chemical hapten exposure. Time point given: pre-sensitization, week 0. This sample's treatment: therapeutic diphenylcyclopropenone sensitization with weekly scalp DPC. TCRdb re-derived calls from the RACE reads in MiXCR, one entry per CDR3 protein. The profile shows over 85,000 distinct CDR3 sequences, about a tenth of them singletons. Specimen: whole blood, collected in connection with sensitization to the hapten diphenylcyclopropenone (DPC). The origin of the receptors is a woman aged 55-75 years with alopecia areata. Some clones in this sample may be carry-over from other donors' samples.

This clonotype has a handful of counts. This sequence joins TRBV7-8 and TRBJ1-1; possibly TRBD1 for D (6 bases). The ends were cut back, 2 bases at V and 0 bases at J, with 16 bases in the middle. Germline-derived CDR1 and CDR2 are SGHVS and FQNEAQ. CDR3 length: 17 amino acids. CDR3 amino acids: CASSLRDPGHLNTEAFF. DNA of the CDR3: TGTGCCAGCAGCTTAAGGGATCCGGGACACTTGAACACTGAAGCTTTCTTT.

The table lists this clonotype with a few counts. The J gene is TRBJ1-6, the V gene TRBV24-1; D unresolved. Germline values: CDR1 KGHDR, CDR2 SFDVKD. This CDR3 comprises 16 residues. Trimming pared 5 bases from V and 7 bases from J, leaving 17 bases between. The CDR3 nucleotides are TGTGCCACCAGTGTGCGGGCAGAATTAAACAATTCACCCCTCCACTTT. Amino acid sequence: CATSVRAELNNSPLHF.

In its sample, this clonotype was seen a few times. V usage is TRBV6-5 and J usage is TRBJ1-3; no reliable D call. The CDR3 has 15 amino acids. The germline V gene has CDR1 MNHEY and CDR2 SVGAGI. Trimming left V 0 bases short and J 1 base short, with 7 bases between. The CDR3 DNA sequence: TGTGCCAGCAGTTACTCTGACGGGTCTGGAAACACCATATATTTT. It translates to CASSYSDGSGNTIYF.

The J gene is TRBJ1-1, the V gene TRBV2; possible D gene TRBD1, 5 bases. Germline V gene lookup returns CDR1 SNHLY and CDR2 FYNNEI. Trimming took 11 bases from V and 3 from J, leaving 7 bases between them. The CDR3 sequence is 10 residues long. The DNA of the CDR3 is TGTGCCTGGGGGGACACTGAAGCTTTCTTT. Amino acid sequence: CAWGDTEAFF.

Worth noting for this clonotype: This could be a read error, since a much larger clone is one nucleotide away. The gene calls are TRBV11-2 and TRBJ2-7; 9 bases agree with TRBD1. This CDR3 contains 15 residues. Germline V gene lookup returns CDR1 SGHAT and CDR2 FQNNGV. The junction had 13 bases not matched to a gene; V was cut back by 7 bases and J by 6 bases. This chain's CDR3 is CASKDRGSVRFEQYF. The DNA for the CDR3 is TGTGCCAGCAAGGACAGGGGTTCGGTAAGGTTCGAGCAGTACTTC.

The gene calls are TRBV20-1 and TRBJ2-1; maybe TRBD1 (5 bases). CDR1 is DFQATT, CDR2 SNEGSKA, per germline (reference sequence). This CDR3 region has 15 residues. Deletions cut 6 bases from V and 7 bases from J, with 22 bases between. The CDR3 DNA reads TGCAGTGCCCCCCTCCCGACAGCCTCTGGGAATGAGCAGTTCTTC. As protein: CSAPLPTASGNEQFF.

This clonotype occurred a few times. V and J are TRBV6-4 and TRBJ2-2; TRBD2 might be the D (5 bases). The germline V and J ends were trimmed by 0 bases and 6 bases, with 11 bases remaining between them. This CDR3 comprises 15 residues. Germline V gene sequence: CDR1 MRHNA, CDR2 SNTAGT. The CDR3 coding sequence is TGTGCCAGCAGTGACTCCCTCGAGGGAGCCGGGGAGCTGTTTTTT. Protein product: CASSDSLEGAGELFF.

This clonotype has only a few counts. The CDR3 region has the DNA TGTGCCAGCAGCTTGACTAGCGGGGAATCAGATACGCAGTATTTT. It encodes CASSLTSGESDTQYF. V is TRBV7-9 and J is TRBJ2-3, with 11 bases lining up with TRBD2. V shed 3 bases and J 4 bases; nucleotides not matched to a gene: 3. Looked up from germline, CDR1 is SEHNR and CDR2 is FQNEAQ (reference sequence). The CDR3 extends over 15 amino acids.

The table lists this clonotype with many counts. This chain uses TRBV6-5 with TRBJ1-5, with 8 bases matching TRBD1. J gave up 2 bases and V 5 bases, and 8 bases lay outside the gene matches. CDR1 is MNHEY, CDR2 SVGAGI, per germline. The CDR3 consists of 16 residues. The CDR3 protein is CASSTDRVSGNQPQHF. CDR3 in DNA: TGTGCCAGCAGTACGGACAGGGTTTCGGGCAATCAGCCCCAGCATTTT.

Details on this clonotype: Being one base from a much bigger clone, this may be a read error. The chain joins TRBV7-3 to TRBJ1-1; possibly TRBD1 for D (5 bases). CDR3 length: 15 residues. Germline-derived CDR1 and CDR2 are SGHTA and FQGTGA. The CDR3 DNA sequence: TGTGCCAGCAGTTTAAGTGGGACGGAGGGGACTGAAGCTTTCTTT. Residues: CASSLSGTEGTEAFF.

This clonotype came up a few times. The chain recombines TRBV12-3 or TRBV12-4 with TRBJ2-7; D might be TRBD1 (6 bases). CDR3 size: 14 residues. V was shortened by 6 bases and J by 6 bases, with 18 bases between the two germline ends. Written as DNA, the CDR3 is TGTGCCAGCAGCCCTCGGGACAAGTCTATCGAGCAGTACTTC. Protein sequence: CASSPRDKSIEQYF.

Of note for this clonotype: Since a much larger clone is just one base distant, this may be a read error. This chain links TRBV10-3 with TRBJ1-3; D not resolved. The CDR3 is 14 amino acids. The germline CDR1 and CDR2 sequences are ENHRY and SYGVKD. Trimming cost V 5 bases and J 0 bases, with 8 bases left between them. DNA of the CDR3: TGTGCCATCAGTTCGGCAGCCTCTGGAAACACCATATATTTT. Translation: CAISSAASGNTIYF.

This clonotype was picked up many times. This sequence joins TRBV7-2 and TRBJ1-5; D uncertain. V shed 5 bases and J shed 4 bases, with 9 bases lying between them. This CDR3 spans 13 amino acids. Looked up from germline, CDR1 is SGHTA and CDR2 is FQGNSA. The CDR3 sequence: CASSQEMNQPQHF. As DNA, the CDR3 is TGTGCCAGCAGCCAAGAAATGAATCAGCCCCAGCATTTT. Based on the CDR3 plus reference TRBV7-2 and TRBJ1-5, the full variable domain is GAGVSQSPSNKVTEKGKDVELRCDPISGHTALYWYRQSLGQGLEFLIYFQGNSAPDKSGLPSDRFSAERTGGSVSTLTIQRTQQEDSAVYLCASSQEMNQPQHFGDGTRLSIL.

This clonotype has a count of ten or more. The chain links TRBV6-6 to TRBJ1-2; D is perhaps TRBD1 (5 bases). The V and J ends lost 7 bases and 7 bases respectively, with 16 bases between them. This CDR3 contains 13 residues. The germline V gene has CDR1 MNHNY and CDR2 SVGAGI (reference sequence). Here the CDR3 reads CASTPVGGSGYTF. The CDR3 coding sequence is TGTGCCAGCACTCCGGTGGGGGGGTCTGGCTACACCTTC.

This chain connects TRBV7-3 to TRBJ2-5; no firm D call. Looked up from germline, CDR1 is SGHTA and CDR2 is FQGTGA. The V gene lost 5 bases and the J gene lost 5 bases, with 12 bases spanning the gap. The CDR3 is 13 residues long. CDR3 sequence (DNA): TGTGCCAGCAGCAACGACCCGGCGGAGACCCAGTACTTC. Translated: CASSNDPAETQYF.

This clonotype showed up just a few times. This sequence joins TRBV6-5 and TRBJ2-7; D tentatively fits TRBD1 or TRBD2 (6 bases each). With 0 bases removed from V and 5 bases from J, the gap between germline ends came to 14 bases. CDR1 is MNHEY, CDR2 SVGAGI, per germline. This CDR3 comprises 15 residues. The CDR3 region is CASSYSGGGNNEQYF. DNA for the CDR3: TGTGCCAGCAGTTACTCAGGAGGGGGTAATAACGAGCAGTACTTC.

This clonotype occurred many times. J is TRBJ2-1 and V is TRBV6-2 or TRBV6-3; 7 nucleotides line up with TRBD2. Germline-derived CDR1 and CDR2 are MNHEY and SVGEGT. The junction had 11 bases not matched to a gene; V was cut back by 9 bases and J by 3 bases. The CDR3 consists of 15 residues. The CDR3 loop is CASEFREGIYNEQFF. The CDR3 bases are TGTGCCAGTGAATTCAGGGAGGGGATCTACAATGAGCAGTTCTTC.

The chain is built from TRBV27 and TRBJ2-2, with 10 nucleotides matching TRBD2. Germline assignment: CDR1 MNHEY and CDR2 SMNVEV (reference sequence). J lost 2 bases, V lost 8 bases, and 5 bases had no gene match. This CDR3 has 15 residues. DNA of the CDR3: TGTGCCAGCGGGAGACTAGCGGGTAACACCGGGGAGCTGTTTTTT. Amino acids: CASGRLAGNTGELFF.

V is TRBV7-2 and J is TRBJ1-1; a weak D match, TRBD1 (5 bases). Germline loops: CDR1 SGHTA, CDR2 FQGNSA. V was shortened by 1 base and J by 0 bases, with 9 bases between the two germline ends. The CDR3 has 15 residues. CDR3 region: CASSLVPGLNTEAFF. CDR3 sequence (DNA): TGTGCCAGCAGCTTAGTTCCAGGGCTGAACACTGAAGCTTTCTTT.

This clonotype was observed a few times. The genes are TRBV7-3 and TRBJ2-3; the D call may be TRBD1 or TRBD2 (5 bases each). CDR3 size: 17 residues. CDR1 SGHTA and CDR2 FQGTGA come from the germline V gene. Trimming removed 6 bases at V and 1 base at J, with 20 bases between. The CDR3 is CASSYTGGGSRTDTQYF. CDR3 nucleotides: TGTGCCAGCAGTTATACAGGTGGGGGAAGTCGCACAGATACGCAGTATTTT.

In this sample, this clonotype turned up many times. The chain is built from TRBV7-2 and TRBJ1-4; D uncertain. V lost 4 bases and J lost 10, with 16 bases in between. The CDR3 extends over 14 amino acids. The V gene's germline CDR1 is SGHTA and CDR2 FQGNSA. CDR3 loop: CASSSVRVLGKLFF. The DNA of the CDR3 is TGTGCCAGCAGCTCGGTCCGGGTTTTGGGAAAACTGTTTTTT.

This clonotype was found many times. This sequence joins TRBV18 and TRBJ1-2, with D tentatively TRBD1 (6 bases). Trimming left V 3 bases short and J 3 bases short, with 11 bases between. The V gene's germline CDR1 is KGHSH and CDR2 LQKENI. The CDR3 length is 14 residues. DNA for the CDR3: TGTGCCAGCTCACCTCGACAGGTTGACTATGGCTACACCTTC. Translation gives CASSPRQVDYGYTF.

In this sample, this clonotype turned up a few times. Relative to the germline gene, one junction end is altered; a read error may explain this. The V gene is TRBV29-1, the J gene TRBJ2-4; D assignment may be TRBD1 or TRBD2 (6 bases each). The CDR3 spans 11 residues. Germline loops: CDR1 SQVTM, CDR2 ANQGSEA. The CDR3 DNA reads as TGCAGCGTGTTGAATAGGGGGGTGCAGCACTTC. The encoded protein is CSVLNRGVQHF.

About this clonotype: One base away lies a much larger clone, so this may be a sequencing read error. This chain joins TRBV10-3 and TRBJ1-4; D unclear. Germline V CDR1 and CDR2: ENHRY, SYGVKD. The V end was cut by 8 bases, the J end by 4 bases, with 14 bases between. The CDR3 contains 14 residues. DNA of the CDR3: TGTGCCATCGCTCACAGTCTACGTAATGAAAAACTGTTTTTT. It encodes CAIAHSLRNEKLFF.